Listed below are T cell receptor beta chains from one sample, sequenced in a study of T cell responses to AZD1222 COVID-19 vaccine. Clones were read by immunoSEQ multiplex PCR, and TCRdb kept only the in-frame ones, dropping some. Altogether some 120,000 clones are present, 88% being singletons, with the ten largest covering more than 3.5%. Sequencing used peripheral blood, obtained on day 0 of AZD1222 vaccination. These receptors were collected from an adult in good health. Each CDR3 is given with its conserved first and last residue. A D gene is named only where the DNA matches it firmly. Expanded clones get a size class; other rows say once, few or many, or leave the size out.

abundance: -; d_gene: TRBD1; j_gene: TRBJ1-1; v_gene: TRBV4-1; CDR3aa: CASSQDKTGRDTEAFF; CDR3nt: TGCGCCAGCAGCCAAGATAAGACAGGGAGGGACACTGAAGCTTTCTTT
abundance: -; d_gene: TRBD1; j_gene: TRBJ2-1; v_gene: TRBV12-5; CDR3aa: CASGLQWTGKPYNEQFF; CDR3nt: TGTGCTAGTGGTTTGCAGTGGACAGGGAAGCCCTACAATGAGCAGTTCTTC
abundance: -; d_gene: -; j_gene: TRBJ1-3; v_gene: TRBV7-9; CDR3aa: CASSLTGTSVGNTIYF; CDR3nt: TGTGCCAGCAGCCTCACCGGGACATCGGTGGGAAACACCATATATTTT
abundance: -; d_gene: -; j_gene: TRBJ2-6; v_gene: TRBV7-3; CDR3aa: CASSNDVSGANVLTF; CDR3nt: TGTGCCAGCAGCAACGATGTCTCTGGGGCCAACGTCCTGACTTTC
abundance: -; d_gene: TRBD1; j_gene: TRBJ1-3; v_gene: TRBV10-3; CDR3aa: CATIGYGQVGNTIYF; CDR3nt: TGTGCCACCATTGGTTACGGACAGGTGGGAAACACCATATATTTT
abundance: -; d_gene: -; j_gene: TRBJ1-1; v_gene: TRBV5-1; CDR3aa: CASSFERGRNTEAFF; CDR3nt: TGCGCCAGCAGCTTTGAAAGGGGTCGGAACACTGAAGCTTTCTTT
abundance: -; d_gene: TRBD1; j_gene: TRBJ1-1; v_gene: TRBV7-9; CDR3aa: CASSEGQSNTEAFF; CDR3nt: TGTGCCAGCAGCGAGGGACAGTCGAACACTGAAGCTTTCTTT
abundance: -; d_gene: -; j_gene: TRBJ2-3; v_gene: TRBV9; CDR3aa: CASSGNEDTQYF; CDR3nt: TGTGCCAGCAGCGGAAATGAAGATACGCAGTATTTT
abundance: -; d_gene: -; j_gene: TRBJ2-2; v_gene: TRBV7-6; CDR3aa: CASSLVSGVSTGELFF; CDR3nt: TGTGCCAGCAGCTTAGTCTCGGGGGTGAGCACCGGGGAGCTGTTTTTT
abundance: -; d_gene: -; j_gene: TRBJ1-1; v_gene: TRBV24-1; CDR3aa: CATSDSVGGAFF; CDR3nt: TGTGCCACCAGTGATTCGGTGGGGGGGGCTTTCTTT
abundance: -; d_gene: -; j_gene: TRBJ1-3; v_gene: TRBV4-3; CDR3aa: CASSQDTGALEGNTIYF; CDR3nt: TGCGCCAGCAGCCAAGATACGGGGGCTTTGGAAGGAAACACCATATATTTT
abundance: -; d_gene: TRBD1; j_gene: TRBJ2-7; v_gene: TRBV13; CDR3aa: CASSLSGGFYEQYF; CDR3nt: TGTGCCAGCAGCTTGTCAGGGGGCTTCTACGAGCAGTACTTC
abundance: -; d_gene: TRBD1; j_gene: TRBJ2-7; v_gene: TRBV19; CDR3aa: CASSSGTGAYEQYF; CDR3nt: TGTGCCAGTAGTTCCGGGACAGGGGCCTACGAGCAGTACTTC
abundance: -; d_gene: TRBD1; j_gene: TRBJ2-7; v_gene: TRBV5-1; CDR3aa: CASSLRAGGYEQYF; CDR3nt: TGCGCCAGCAGCTTGAGGGCAGGGGGATACGAGCAGTACTTC
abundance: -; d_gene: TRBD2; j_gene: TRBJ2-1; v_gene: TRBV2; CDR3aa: CASSGASGYNEQFF; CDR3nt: TGTGCCAGCAGTGGGGCTAGCGGGTACAATGAGCAGTTCTTC
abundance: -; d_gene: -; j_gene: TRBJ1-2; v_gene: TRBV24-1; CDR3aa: CATSDLQPRNYGYTF; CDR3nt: TGTGCCACCAGTGATTTGCAACCCAGAAACTATGGCTACACCTTC
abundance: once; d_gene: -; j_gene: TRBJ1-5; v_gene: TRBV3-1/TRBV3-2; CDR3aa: CASSRRNQPQHF; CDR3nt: TGTGCCAGCAGCCGAAGGAATCAGCCCCAGCATTTT
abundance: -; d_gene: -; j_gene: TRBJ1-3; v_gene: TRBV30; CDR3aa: CAWRDPGNTIYF; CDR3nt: TGTGCCTGGAGGGATCCTGGAAACACCATATATTTT
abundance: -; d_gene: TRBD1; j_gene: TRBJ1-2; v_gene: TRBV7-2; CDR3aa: CASSLGDRGRNYGYTF; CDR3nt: TGTGCCAGCAGCTTGGGGGACAGGGGTAGGAACTATGGCTACACCTTC
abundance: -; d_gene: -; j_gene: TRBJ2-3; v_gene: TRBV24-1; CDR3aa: CATSGRDWDTQYF; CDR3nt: TGTGCCACCAGTGGCAGGGATTGGGATACGCAGTATTTT
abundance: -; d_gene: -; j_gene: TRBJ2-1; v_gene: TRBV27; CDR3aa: CASSLTRRTSAFF; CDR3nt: TGTGCCAGCAGTTTAACTCGGAGGACGTCGGCGTTCTTC
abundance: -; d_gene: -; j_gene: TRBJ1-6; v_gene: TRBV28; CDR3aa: CASGDAYNSPLHF; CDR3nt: TGTGCCAGCGGCGATGCCTATAATTCACCCCTCCACTTT
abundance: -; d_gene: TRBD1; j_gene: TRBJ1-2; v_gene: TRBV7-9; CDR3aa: CASSPQGQGQNYGYTF; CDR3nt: TGTGCCAGCAGCCCCCAGGGACAGGGTCAAAACTATGGCTACACCTTC